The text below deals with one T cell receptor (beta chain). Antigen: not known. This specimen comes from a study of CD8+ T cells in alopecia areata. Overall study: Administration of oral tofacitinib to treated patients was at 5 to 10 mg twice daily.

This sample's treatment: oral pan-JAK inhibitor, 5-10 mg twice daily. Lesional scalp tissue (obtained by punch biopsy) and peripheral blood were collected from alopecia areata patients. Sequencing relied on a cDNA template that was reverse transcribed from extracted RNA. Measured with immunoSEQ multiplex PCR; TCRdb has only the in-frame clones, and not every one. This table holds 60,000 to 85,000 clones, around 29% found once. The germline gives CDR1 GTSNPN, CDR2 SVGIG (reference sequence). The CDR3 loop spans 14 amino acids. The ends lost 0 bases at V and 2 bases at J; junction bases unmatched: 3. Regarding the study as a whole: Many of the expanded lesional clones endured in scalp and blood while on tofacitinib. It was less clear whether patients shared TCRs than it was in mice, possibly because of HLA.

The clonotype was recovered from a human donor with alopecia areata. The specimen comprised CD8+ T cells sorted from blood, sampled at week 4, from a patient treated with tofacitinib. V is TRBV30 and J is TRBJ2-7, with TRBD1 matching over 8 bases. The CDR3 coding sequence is TGTGCCTGGAGTGTGGGGACAGGTGCCTACGAGCAGTACTTC. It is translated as CAWSVGTGAYEQYF.